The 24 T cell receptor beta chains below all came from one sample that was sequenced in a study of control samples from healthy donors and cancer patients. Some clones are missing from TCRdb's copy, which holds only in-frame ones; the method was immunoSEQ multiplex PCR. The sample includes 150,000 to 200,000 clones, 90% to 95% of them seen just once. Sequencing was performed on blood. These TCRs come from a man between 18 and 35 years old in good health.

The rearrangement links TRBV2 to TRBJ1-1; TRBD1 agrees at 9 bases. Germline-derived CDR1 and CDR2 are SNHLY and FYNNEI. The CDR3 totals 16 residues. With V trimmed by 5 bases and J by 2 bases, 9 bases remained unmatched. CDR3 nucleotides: TGTGCCAGCAGTAGCCTTAGGACAGGGGCAAACACTGAAGCTTTCTTT. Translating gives CASSSLRTGANTEAFF.

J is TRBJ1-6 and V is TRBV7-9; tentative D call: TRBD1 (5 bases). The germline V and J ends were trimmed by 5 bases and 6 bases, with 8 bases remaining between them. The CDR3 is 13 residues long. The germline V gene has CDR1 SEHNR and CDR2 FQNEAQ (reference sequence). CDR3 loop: CASSQGFNSPLHF. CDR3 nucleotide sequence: TGTGCCAGCAGCCAGGGATTTAATTCACCCCTCCACTTT.

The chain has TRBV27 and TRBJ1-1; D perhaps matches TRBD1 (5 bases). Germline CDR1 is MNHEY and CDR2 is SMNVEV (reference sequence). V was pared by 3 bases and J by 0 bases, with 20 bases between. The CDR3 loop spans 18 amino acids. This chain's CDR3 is CASSLDPPGRELNTEAFF. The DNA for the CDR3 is TGTGCCAGCAGTTTGGATCCTCCGGGACGGGAGTTGAACACTGAAGCTTTCTTT.

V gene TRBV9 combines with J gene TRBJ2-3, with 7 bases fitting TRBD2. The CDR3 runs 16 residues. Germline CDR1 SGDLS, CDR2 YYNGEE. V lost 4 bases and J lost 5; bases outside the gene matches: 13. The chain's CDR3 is CASSLLGGGGIDTQYF. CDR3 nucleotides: TGTGCCAGCAGCCTCCTGGGCGGGGGTGGTATAGATACGCAGTATTTT.

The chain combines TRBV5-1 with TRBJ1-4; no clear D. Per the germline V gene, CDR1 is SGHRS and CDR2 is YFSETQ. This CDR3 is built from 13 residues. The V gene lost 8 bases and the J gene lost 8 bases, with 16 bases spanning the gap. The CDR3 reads CASGNVVGEKLFF. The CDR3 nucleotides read TGCGCCAGTGGCAATGTGGTGGGGGAAAAACTGTTTTTT.

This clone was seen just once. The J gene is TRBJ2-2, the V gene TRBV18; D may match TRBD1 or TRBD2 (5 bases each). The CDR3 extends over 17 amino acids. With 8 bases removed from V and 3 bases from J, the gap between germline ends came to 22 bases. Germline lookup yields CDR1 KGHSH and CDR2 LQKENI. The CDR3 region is CASHPNAGTEDTGELFF. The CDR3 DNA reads TGTGCCAGCCACCCTAACGCCGGGACGGAGGACACCGGGGAGCTGTTTTTT.

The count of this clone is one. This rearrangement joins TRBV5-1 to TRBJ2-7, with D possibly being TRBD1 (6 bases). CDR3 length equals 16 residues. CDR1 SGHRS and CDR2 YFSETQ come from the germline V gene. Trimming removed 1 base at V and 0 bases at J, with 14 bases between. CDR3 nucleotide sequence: TGCGCCAGCAGCTTGCACAGGGTTGATAGCTCCTACGAGCAGTACTTC. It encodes CASSLHRVDSSYEQYF.

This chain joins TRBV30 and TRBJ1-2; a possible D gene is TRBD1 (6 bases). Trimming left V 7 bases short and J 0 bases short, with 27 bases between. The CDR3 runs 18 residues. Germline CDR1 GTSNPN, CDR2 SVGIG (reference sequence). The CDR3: CAFRKRSGDTGANYGYTF. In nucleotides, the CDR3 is TGTGCCTTCCGGAAGAGGTCGGGGGACACAGGAGCTAACTATGGCTACACCTTC.

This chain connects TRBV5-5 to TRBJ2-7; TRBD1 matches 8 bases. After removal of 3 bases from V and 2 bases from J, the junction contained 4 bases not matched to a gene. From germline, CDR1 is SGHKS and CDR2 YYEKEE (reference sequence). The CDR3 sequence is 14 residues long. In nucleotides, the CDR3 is TGTGCCAGCAGCTACGGACAGGGAACCTACGAGCAGTACTTC. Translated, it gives CASSYGQGTYEQYF. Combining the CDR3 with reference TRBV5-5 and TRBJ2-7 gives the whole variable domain DAGVTQSPTHLIKTRGQQVTLRCSPISGHKSVSWYQQVLGQGPQFIFQYYEKEERGRGNFPDRFSARQFPNYSSELNVNALLLGDSALYLCASSYGQGTYEQYFGPGTRLTVT.

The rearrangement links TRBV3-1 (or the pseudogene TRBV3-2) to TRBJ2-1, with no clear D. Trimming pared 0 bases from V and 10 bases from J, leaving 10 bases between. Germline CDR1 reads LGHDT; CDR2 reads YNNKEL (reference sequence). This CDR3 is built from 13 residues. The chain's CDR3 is CASSQDYVREQFF. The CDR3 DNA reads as TGTGCCAGCAGCCAAGATTACGTGAGGGAGCAGTTCTTC.

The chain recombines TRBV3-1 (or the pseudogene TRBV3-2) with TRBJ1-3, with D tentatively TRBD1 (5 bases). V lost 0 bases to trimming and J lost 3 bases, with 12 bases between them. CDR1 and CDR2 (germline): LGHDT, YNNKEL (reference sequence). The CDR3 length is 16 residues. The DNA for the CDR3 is TGTGCCAGCAGCCAAGAGAAGGGGTTGAGTGGAAACACCATATATTTT. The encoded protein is CASSQEKGLSGNTIYF.

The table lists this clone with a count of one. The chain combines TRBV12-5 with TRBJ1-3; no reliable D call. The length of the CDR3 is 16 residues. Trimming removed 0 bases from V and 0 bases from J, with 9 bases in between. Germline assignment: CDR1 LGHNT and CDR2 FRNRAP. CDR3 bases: TGTGCTAGTGGTTTGGTTCGGGGTGGCTCTGGAAACACCATATATTTT. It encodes CASGLVRGGSGNTIYF.

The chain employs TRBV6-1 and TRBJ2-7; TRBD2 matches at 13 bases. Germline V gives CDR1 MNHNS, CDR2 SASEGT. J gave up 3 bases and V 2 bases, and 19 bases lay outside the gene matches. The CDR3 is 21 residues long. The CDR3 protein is CASSENGGFGLAGDTFYEQYF. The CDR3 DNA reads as TGTGCCAGCAGTGAAAATGGTGGGTTCGGACTAGCGGGGGATACCTTCTACGAGCAGTACTTC.

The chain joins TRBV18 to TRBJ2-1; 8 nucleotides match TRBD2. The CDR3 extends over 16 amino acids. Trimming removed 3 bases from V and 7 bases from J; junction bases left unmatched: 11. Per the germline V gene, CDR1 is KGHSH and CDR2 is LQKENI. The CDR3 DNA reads TGTGCCAGCTCACCTTATTCGGGGGGGGACCTTAATGAGCAGTTCTTC. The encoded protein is CASSPYSGGDLNEQFF.

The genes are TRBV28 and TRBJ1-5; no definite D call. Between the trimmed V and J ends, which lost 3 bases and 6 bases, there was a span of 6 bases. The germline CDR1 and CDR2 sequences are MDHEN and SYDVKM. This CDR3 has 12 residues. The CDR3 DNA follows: TGTGCCAGCAGTTTTTCTATTCAGCCCCAGCATTTT. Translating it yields CASSFSIQPQHF.

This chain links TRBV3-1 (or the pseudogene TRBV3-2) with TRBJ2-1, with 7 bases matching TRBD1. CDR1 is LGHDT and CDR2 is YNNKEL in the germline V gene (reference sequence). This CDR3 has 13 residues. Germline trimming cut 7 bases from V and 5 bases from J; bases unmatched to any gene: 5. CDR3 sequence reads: CASIDRADNEQFF. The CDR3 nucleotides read TGTGCCAGCATTGACAGGGCGGACAATGAGCAGTTCTTC.

CDR3 protein: CASSVKRGSQTYEQYF. DNA for the CDR3: TGCGCCAGCAGTGTAAAGCGGGGGTCACAGACATACGAGCAGTACTTC. The chain recombines TRBV10-1 with TRBJ2-7; TRBD2 aligns across 8 bases. V shed 4 bases, J shed 4 bases, and the junction held 12 bases outside the gene matches. Germline loops: CDR1 WNHNN, CDR2 SYGVQD (reference sequence). CDR3 length: 16 amino acids.

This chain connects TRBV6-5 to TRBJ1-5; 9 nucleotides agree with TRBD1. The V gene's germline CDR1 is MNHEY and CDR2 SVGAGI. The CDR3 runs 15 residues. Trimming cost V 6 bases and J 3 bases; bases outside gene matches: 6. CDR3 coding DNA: TGTGCCAGCAGCACCGGGACAGGGATCAATCAGCCCCAGCATTTT. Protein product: CASSTGTGINQPQHF.

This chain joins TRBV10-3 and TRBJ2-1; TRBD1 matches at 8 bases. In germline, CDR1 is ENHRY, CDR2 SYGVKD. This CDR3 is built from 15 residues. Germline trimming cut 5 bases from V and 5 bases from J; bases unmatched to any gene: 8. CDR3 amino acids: CAISTDREINNEQFF. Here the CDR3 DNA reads TGTGCCATCAGTACGGACAGGGAAATTAACAATGAGCAGTTCTTC.

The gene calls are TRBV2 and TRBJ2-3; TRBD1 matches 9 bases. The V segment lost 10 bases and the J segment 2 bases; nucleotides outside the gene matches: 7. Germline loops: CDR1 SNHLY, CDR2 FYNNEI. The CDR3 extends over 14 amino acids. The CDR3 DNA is TGTGCCACGGGGACAGGGCCATTCACAGATACGCAGTATTTT. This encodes CATGTGPFTDTQYF.

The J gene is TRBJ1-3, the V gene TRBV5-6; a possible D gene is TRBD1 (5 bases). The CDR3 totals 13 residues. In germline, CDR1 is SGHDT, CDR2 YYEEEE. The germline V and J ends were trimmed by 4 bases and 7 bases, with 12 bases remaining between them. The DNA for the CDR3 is TGTGCCAGCAGCCTGGCGGGGGGTAACACCATATATTTT. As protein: CASSLAGGNTIYF.

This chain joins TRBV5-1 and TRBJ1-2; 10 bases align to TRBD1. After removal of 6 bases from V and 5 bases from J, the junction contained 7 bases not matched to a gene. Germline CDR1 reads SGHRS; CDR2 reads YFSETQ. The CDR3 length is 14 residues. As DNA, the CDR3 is TGCGCCAGCACGGACCGGGACAGGGGTTATGGCTACACCTTC. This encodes CASTDRDRGYGYTF.

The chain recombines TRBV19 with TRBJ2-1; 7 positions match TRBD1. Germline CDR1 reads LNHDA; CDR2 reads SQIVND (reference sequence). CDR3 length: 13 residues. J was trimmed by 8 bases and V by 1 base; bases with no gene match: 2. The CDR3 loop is CASSIGDSYEQFF. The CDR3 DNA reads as TGTGCCAGTAGTATAGGGGACAGCTATGAGCAGTTCTTC. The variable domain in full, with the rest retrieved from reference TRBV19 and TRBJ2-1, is DGGITQSPKYLFRKEGQNVTLSCEQNLNHDAMYWYRQDPGQGLRLIYYSQIVNDFQKGDIAEGYSVSREKKESFPLTVTSAQKNPTAFYLCASSIGDSYEQFFGPGTRLTVL.

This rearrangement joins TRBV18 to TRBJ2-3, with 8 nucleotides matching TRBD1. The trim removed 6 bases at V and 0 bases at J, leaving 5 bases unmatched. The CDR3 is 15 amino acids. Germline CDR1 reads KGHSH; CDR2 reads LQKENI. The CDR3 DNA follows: TGTGCCAGCTCGGCGACAGGGGTAAGCACAGATACGCAGTATTTT. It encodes CASSATGVSTDTQYF.